The clone carrying this TCR beta chain was counted once. CDR1 and CDR2 (germline): KGHSH, LQKENI. V shed 3 bases and J 1 base; nucleotides not matched to a gene: 8. The CDR3 loop spans 16 amino acids. The protocol was immunoSEQ multiplex PCR, while the TCRdb copy is restricted to in-frame clones and leaves out a portion. The sample consists of about 60,000 clones, approximately 88% of them appearing once. The source of the sample is a study of OX40 agonist ivuxolimab in advanced cancers. Study overall: Subjects had a mean age of roughly 57 years, with a range of 23 to 79; roughly 80% were male.

This chain connects TRBV18 to TRBJ1-1; 7 bases line up with TRBD1. The clonotype comes from an adult with an advanced solid tumor such as melanoma, head and neck, liver or kidney cancer. This specimen was CD4+ or CD8+ T cells sorted from blood, taken in a trial of the OX40 agonist ivuxolimab. The chain's CDR3 is CASSPLRTGTNTEAFF. The CDR3 nucleotides are TGTGCCAGCTCACCGTTACGGACAGGAACGAACACTGAAGCTTTCTTT.